Shown below are 3 T cell receptor beta chains from a single sample sequenced in a study of shared clonotypes between healthy human individuals. Assay: immunoSEQ multiplex PCR; the TCRdb copy retains only in-frame clones and omits some. The sample shows roughly 720,000 clones, about nine tenths of them seen only once. The sequencing input was memory CD8+ T cells from PBMCs. Subset denoted: CD45RO+ cells pooled with CCR7-negative TemRA cells. The receptors were sampled from a man aged 18 to 30 in good health. Some clones in this sample may be carry-over from other donors' samples.

This chain uses TRBV27 with TRBJ1-1; D is unclear. CDR3 length: 14 amino acids. V lost 5 bases, J lost 4 bases, and 14 bases lay in between. Germline V gives CDR1 MNHEY, CDR2 SMNVEV (reference sequence). Here the CDR3 DNA reads TGTGCCAGCAGTACCCGCGTGGGTTTCACTGAAGCTTTCTTT. Its protein is CASSTRVGFTEAFF.

This chain uses TRBV7-2 with TRBJ2-6; D possibly corresponds to TRBD2 (7 bases). V was pared by 5 bases and J by 2 bases, with 13 bases between. Germline V gene sequence: CDR1 SGHTA, CDR2 FQGNSA. This CDR3 region has 16 residues. The CDR3 here is CASSRRGGAGANVLTF. DNA of the CDR3: TGTGCCAGCAGCCGCCGAGGGGGGGCTGGGGCCAACGTCCTGACTTTC.

The genes are TRBV4-2 and TRBJ2-7; D is unclear. This CDR3 spans 16 amino acids. Trimming removed 0 bases from V and 0 bases from J, with 12 bases in between. CDR1 and CDR2 (germline): LGHNA, YNFKEQ. In nucleotides, the CDR3 is TGTGCCAGCAGCCAAGATTCGGATAGGAGCTCCTACGAGCAGTACTTC. It yields the protein CASSQDSDRSSYEQYF.